These T cell receptor beta chains were read from a single sample in a study of blood T cell repertoires in COVID-19. Data came from immunoSEQ multiplex PCR; TCRdb stores just in-frame clones and leaves some out. Of around 130,000 clones in the sample, around 83% were seen once. The sequenced sample was peripheral blood. The source of these receptors is a human donor in a cohort sampled during active COVID-19. CDR3s include the opening cysteine and the closing phenylalanine or tryptophan. The D gene is left open where the match is weak. Where a row states a size, it is once, few, many or the class of an expanded clone; other rows omit it.

d_gene	abundance	j_gene	v_gene	CDR3nt	CDR3aa
.	.	TRBJ1-4	TRBV30	TGTGCCTGGAGTGTACACAGGGTGGGGATCGCAACTAATGAAAAACTGTTTTTT	CAWSVHRVGIATNEKLFF
.	.	TRBJ2-2	TRBV7-2	TGTGCCACCTACTCCGGGAGTACGTCCGGGGAGCTGTTTTTT	CATYSGSTSGELFF
TRBD1	.	TRBJ1-1	TRBV10-3	TGTGCCATTCGCCTACAGGGGTGGACTGAAGCTTTCTTT	CAIRLQGWTEAFF
.	.	TRBJ2-5	TRBV28	TGTGCCAGCAGTTTGGGCGGGCCCCAAGAGACCCAGTACTTC	CASSLGGPQETQYF
TRBD1	.	TRBJ1-2	TRBV7-8	TGTGCCAGCAGCTCCACAGGGGAAATCGGCTATGGCTACACCTTC	CASSSTGEIGYGYTF
TRBD1	.	TRBJ2-5	TRBV6-2/TRBV6-3	TGTGCCAGCAGTTGGACAGGGGGCGCAGAGACCCAGTACTTC	CASSWTGGAETQYF
.	once	TRBJ2-1	TRBV30	TGTGCCTGGAGGACTACTGATCTTCAGAATGCCTACAATGAGCAGTTCTTC	CAWRTTDLQNAYNEQFF
.	.	TRBJ1-2	TRBV7-8	TGTGCCAGCAGCTCTGATAGACTGCCCGGCCGTTATGGCTACACCTTC	CASSSDRLPGRYGYTF
TRBD1	.	TRBJ1-1	TRBV6-6	TGTGCCAGCAGTTACCCAGGGGGCGGCTCTGCTGAAGCTTTCTTT	CASSYPGGGSAEAFF
TRBD1	.	TRBJ2-1	TRBV11-1	TGTGCCAGCAGCTTAGAATTTTCAGGGGGCGGGAATGAGCAGTTCTTC	CASSLEFSGGGNEQFF
.	.	TRBJ2-5	TRBV14	TGTGCCAGCAGCCAAGAACTACAAGAGACCCAGTACTTC	CASSQELQETQYF
TRBD1	once	TRBJ2-2	TRBV5-1	TGCGCCAGCAGCCTGATAGGACAGGGGCCCACCGGGGAGCTGTTTTTT	CASSLIGQGPTGELFF
TRBD1	.	TRBJ1-5	TRBV19	TGTGCCAGTAGTTTAACAGGGGACGGTCAGCCCCAGCATTTT	CASSLTGDGQPQHF
TRBD1	few	TRBJ1-5	TRBV5-1	TGCGCCAGCAGCGTGGGACAGGGAGATCAGCCCCAGCATTTT	CASSVGQGDQPQHF
.	once	TRBJ1-2	TRBV19	TGTGCCAGTAGTATGAGGGCTAACTATGGCTACACCTTC	CASSMRANYGYTF
TRBD1	.	TRBJ2-4	TRBV5-1	TGCGCCAGCAGCGCGGACAGGGGGAGTAACGCCAAAAACATTCAGTACTTC	CASSADRGSNAKNIQYF
.	.	TRBJ1-4	TRBV4-1	TGCGCCAGCAGCCAAGCAGGCCAGGGTGGTGAAAAACTGTTTTTT	CASSQAGQGGEKLFF
.	.	TRBJ2-1	TRBV5-8	TGTGCCAGCAGCTTGGTGGCGGGATGGCAGTTCTTC	CASSLVAGWQFF
.	.	TRBJ2-7	TRBV11-2	TGTGCCAGCAGCCCGACAGCCCGCCGCTACGAGCAGTACTTC	CASSPTARRYEQYF
TRBD1	.	TRBJ1-1	TRBV10-3	TGTGCCATCAGTGGACGGGACAGAGGGACCACTGAAGCTTTCTTT	CAISGRDRGTTEAFF
.	once	TRBJ1-1	TRBV12-3/TRBV12-4	TGTGCCAGCAGTTTGGCAGGTAACACTGAAGCTTTCTTT	CASSLAGNTEAFF
.	.	TRBJ1-4	TRBV30	TGTGCCTGGAGTACAGGGAGTAATGAAAAATGGGTGTTTTTT	CAWSTGSNEKWVFF
.	.	TRBJ1-1	TRBV19	TGTGCCAGTAGTATAGATCTTGAGTACACTGAAGCTTTCTTT	CASSIDLEYTEAFF
TRBD1	.	TRBJ1-1	TRBV6-2/TRBV6-3	TGTGCCAGCAGTTTTTTTTGGCAGCAGGGGGATTGGAACACTGAAGCTTTCTTT	CASSFFWQQGDWNTEAFF
TRBD2	.	TRBJ2-2	TRBV19	TGTGCCAGTAGTATGAGCGGGGGAGGCACCGGGGAGCTGTTTTTT	CASSMSGGGTGELFF
TRBD1	.	TRBJ2-2	TRBV7-2	TGTGCCAGCAGCACAGGACAGGGGGTCGGGGAGCTGTTTTTT	CASSTGQGVGELFF
.	few	TRBJ1-4	TRBV6-5	TGTGCCAGCCGCGGGCTCGTTCCAAATGAAAAACTGTTTTTT	CASRGLVPNEKLFF
.	.	TRBJ1-1	TRBV9	TGTGCCAGCAGCCCCCGGGAGGGGGTAGAGGCTTTCTTT	CASSPREGVEAFF
.	.	TRBJ1-5	TRBV19	TGTGCCAGTAGTATCGCAGGCCCCCAGCATTTT	CASSIAGPQHF
.	.	TRBJ1-3	TRBV25-1	TGTGCCAGCACGGGTCGGATCTCTGGAAACACCATATATTTT	CASTGRISGNTIYF
TRBD2	once	TRBJ2-3	TRBV7-9	TGTGCCAGCAGGGGACTAGCGAGGGATACGCAGTATTTT	CASRGLARDTQYF
TRBD1	.	TRBJ1-2	TRBV6-2/TRBV6-3	TGTGCCAGCAGTTCCCGACAGGGGAATGGCTACACCTTC	CASSSRQGNGYTF